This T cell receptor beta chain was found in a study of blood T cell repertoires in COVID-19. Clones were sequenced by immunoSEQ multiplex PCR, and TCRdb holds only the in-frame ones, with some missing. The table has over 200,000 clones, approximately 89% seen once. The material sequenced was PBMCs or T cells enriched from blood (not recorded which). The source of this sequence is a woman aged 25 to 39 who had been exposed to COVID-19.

DNA of the CDR3: TGTGCCAGCAGCCAAGGCCTCAACGTCCTGACTTTC. Protein: CASSQGLNVLTF. V is TRBV16 and J is TRBJ2-6, with unresolved D. The germline V gene encodes CDR1 KGHSY and CDR2 FQNENV. The ends were cut back, 2 bases at V and 9 bases at J, with 5 bases in the middle. This CDR3 has 12 residues. Using reference TRBV16 and TRBJ2-6 for the parts outside the CDR3, the full variable domain is GEEVAQTPKHLVRGEGQKAKLYCAPIKGHSYVFWYQQVLKNEFKFLISFQNENVFDETGMPKERFSAKCLPNSPCSLEIQATKLEDSAVYFCASSQGLNVLTFGAGSRLTVL.